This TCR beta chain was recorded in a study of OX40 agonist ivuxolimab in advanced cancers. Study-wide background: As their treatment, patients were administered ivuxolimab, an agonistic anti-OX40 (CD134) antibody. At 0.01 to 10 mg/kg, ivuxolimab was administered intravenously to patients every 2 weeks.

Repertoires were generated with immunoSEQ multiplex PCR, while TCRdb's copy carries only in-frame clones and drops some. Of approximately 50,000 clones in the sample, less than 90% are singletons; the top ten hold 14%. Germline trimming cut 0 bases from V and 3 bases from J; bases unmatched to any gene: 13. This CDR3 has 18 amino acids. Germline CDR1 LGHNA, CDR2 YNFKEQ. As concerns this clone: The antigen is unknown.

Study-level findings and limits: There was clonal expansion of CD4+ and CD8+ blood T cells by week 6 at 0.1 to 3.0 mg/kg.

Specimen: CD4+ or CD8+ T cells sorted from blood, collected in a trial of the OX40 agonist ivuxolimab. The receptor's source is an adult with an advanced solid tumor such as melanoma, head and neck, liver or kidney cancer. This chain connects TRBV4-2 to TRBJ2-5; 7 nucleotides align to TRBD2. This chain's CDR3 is CASSQERAGFAVEETQYF. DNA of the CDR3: TGTGCCAGCAGCCAAGAGAGAGCGGGGTTCGCGGTAGAAGAGACCCAGTACTTC.